This TCR beta chain is from a study of blood T cell repertoires in COVID-19. Study context: Samples taken during acute and convalescent COVID-19 were collected in the United States, Italy and Spain. PBMCs, B-cell-depleted T cells, or T cells provided the cDNA or gDNA that made up the material.

Methods used by the authors: Amplification from reference gene primers served as the basis for estimated nucleated cell counts. Data came from immunoSEQ multiplex PCR; TCRdb stores just in-frame clones and leaves some out. Clone size and V and J calls were adopted from that table, with D and trimming inferred from the DNA. This sample yields around 280,000 clones, of which approximately 83% are seen a single time; around 2.1% belongs to the top ten. This CDR3 has 16 amino acids. Trimming removed 6 bases at V and 2 bases at J, with 19 bases between. CDR1 and CDR2 from the germline V gene are LNHDA and SQIVND (reference sequence).

Sequencing was done on a sample of peripheral blood. This chain uses TRBV19 with TRBJ1-2; D not certain. The clonotype originates from a woman in her twenties or thirties who had recovered from COVID-19. CDR3 bases: TGTGCCAGTAGCCCATCGCCGGGGAATATGAACTATGGCTACACCTTC. Translating gives CASSPSPGNMNYGYTF.